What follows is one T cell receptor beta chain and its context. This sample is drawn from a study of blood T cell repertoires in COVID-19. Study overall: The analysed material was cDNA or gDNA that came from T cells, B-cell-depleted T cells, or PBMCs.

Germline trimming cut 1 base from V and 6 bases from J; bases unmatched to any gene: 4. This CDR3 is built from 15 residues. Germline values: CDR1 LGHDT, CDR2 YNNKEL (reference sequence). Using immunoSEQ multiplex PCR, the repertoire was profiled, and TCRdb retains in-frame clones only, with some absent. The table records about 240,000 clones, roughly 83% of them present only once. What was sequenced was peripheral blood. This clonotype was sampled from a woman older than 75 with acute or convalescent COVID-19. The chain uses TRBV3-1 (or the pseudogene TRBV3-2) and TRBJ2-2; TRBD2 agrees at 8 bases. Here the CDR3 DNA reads TGTGCCAGCAGCCAAGTGGGGACTAGGGCCGGGGAGCTGTTTTTT. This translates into CASSQVGTRAGELFF.